The 30 T cell receptor beta chains below all came from one sample that was sequenced in a study of blood T cell repertoires in COVID-19 (TCRdb year 2020). Receptors were amplified or captured by the immunoSEQ multiplex PCR assay. TCRdb holds this immuneACCESS table with in-frame rearrangements only. Some clones are missing; in checked studies, unresolved V genes explain under half, and the rest has no known cause. The sample has roughly 100,000 clones on record, around 87% of them singletons. The ten largest clones represent about 20% of the sample. The sample taken for sequencing was peripheral blood. These TCRs come from a human donor in a cohort sampled during active COVID-19.

The gene calls are TRBV27 and TRBJ1-1; 9 bases are shared with TRBD1. Trimming cost V 3 bases and J 1 base; bases outside gene matches: 6. The germline V gene encodes CDR1 MNHEY and CDR2 SMNVEV (reference sequence). The CDR3 sequence is 16 residues long. The CDR3 is CASSLSTGGWNTEAFF. The CDR3 coding sequence is TGTGCCAGCAGTTTGTCGACAGGGGGATGGAACACTGAAGCTTTCTTT.

This CDR3 is CASSLSPGGLAEAFF. CDR3 sequence (DNA): TGTGCCAGCAGCTTATCACCAGGGGGTCTAGCTGAAGCTTTCTTT. The gene calls are TRBV7-2 and TRBJ1-1; 7 bases map to TRBD1. The CDR3 runs to 15 residues. Trimming cost V 2 bases and J 6 bases; bases outside gene matches: 9. From germline, CDR1 is SGHTA and CDR2 FQGNSA. Complete variable domain (other parts from reference TRBV7-2 and TRBJ1-1): GAGVSQSPSNKVTEKGKDVELRCDPISGHTALYWYRQSLGQGLEFLIYFQGNSAPDKSGLPSDRFSAERTGGSVSTLTIQRTQQEDSAVYLCASSLSPGGLAEAFFGQGTRLTVV.

Only a few counts were recorded for this clone. This chain connects TRBV7-9 to TRBJ2-7; a weak D match, TRBD1 (5 bases). Trimming took off 5 bases at V and 2 bases at J, with 13 bases between the two ends. CDR3 size: 14 residues. From germline, CDR1 is SEHNR and CDR2 FQNEAQ (reference sequence). DNA of the CDR3: TGTGCCAGCAGCCCCCAGGGTCCTACCTACGAGCAGTACTTC. This codes for CASSPQGPTYEQYF.

This clone was observed once. The chain links TRBV2 to TRBJ2-1; 8 bases map to TRBD2. The V gene's germline CDR1 is SNHLY and CDR2 FYNNEI. The J segment lost 4 bases and the V segment lost 2 bases, leaving 4 bases of the junction unmatched. The CDR3 is 15 amino acids. DNA for the CDR3: TGTGCCAGCAGTGAACTTGCGGGAGGTTACAATGAGCAGTTCTTC. It yields the protein CASSELAGGYNEQFF. Full variable domain (rest looked up from reference TRBV2 and TRBJ2-1): EPEVTQTPSHQVTQMGQEVILRCVPISNHLYFYWYRQILGQKVEFLVSFYNNEISEKSEIFDDQFSVERPDGSNFTLKIRSTKLEDSAMYFCASSELAGGYNEQFFGPGTRLTVL.

The V and J genes are TRBV12-3 or TRBV12-4 and TRBJ2-7; D possibly corresponds to TRBD2 (6 bases). V lost 2 bases, J lost 4 bases, and 9 bases lay in between. The CDR3 covers 13 residues. The CDR3: CASSLRLAYEQYF. Written as DNA, the CDR3 is TGTGCCAGCAGTTTAAGGCTAGCGTACGAGCAGTACTTC.

This chain links TRBV12-1 with TRBJ1-1. TRBV12-1 is a pseudogene locus. The CDR3 length is 13 residues. This CDR3 is CASTPTRGTEAFF. Written as DNA, the CDR3 is TGTGCCAGCACTCCTACCCGGGGCACTGAAGCTTTCTTT.

The rearrangement uses TRBV9 and TRBJ2-1, with no clear D. This CDR3 spans 15 amino acids. V was trimmed by 0 bases and J by 6 bases, leaving 13 bases between them. Per the germline V gene, CDR1 is SGDLS and CDR2 is YYNGEE. CDR3 sequence reads: CASSVEALPGNEQFF. The DNA for the CDR3 is TGTGCCAGCAGCGTAGAAGCCTTACCTGGCAATGAGCAGTTCTTC.

The chain is built from TRBV7-9 and TRBJ1-1; D remains ambiguous. The V end lost 1 base, the J end lost 10 bases, and 10 bases lay between the germline ends. The CDR3 is 12 amino acids. The germline CDR1 and CDR2 sequences are SEHNR and FQNEAQ (reference sequence). CDR3 nucleotides: TGTGCCAGCAGCTTAGACATCTCTGGAGCTTTCTTT. Its translation is CASSLDISGAFF.

The chain joins TRBV11-2 to TRBJ2-3; TRBD2 aligns across 9 bases. The germline gives CDR1 SGHAT, CDR2 FQNNGV. Losses at the gene ends were 5 bases for V and 5 bases for J; bases not matched to a gene: 17. This CDR3 region has 18 residues. The CDR3 nucleotides read TGTGCCAGCAGCAAGGGGAGGGAAGCGGGAGGCCGGGGAGATACGCAGTATTTT. The encoded protein is CASSKGREAGGRGDTQYF. The complete variable domain, with remaining parts taken from reference TRBV11-2 and TRBJ2-3, reads EAGVAQSPRYKIIEKRQSVAFWCNPISGHATLYWYQQILGQGPKLLIQFQNNGVVDDSQLPKDRFSAERLKGVDSTLKIQPAKLEDSAVYLCASSKGREAGGRGDTQYFGPGTRLTVL.

The DNA of the CDR3 is TGCAGCGTGGGAGGGGCCGGGTCCGAAGCTTTCTTT. Protein product: CSVGGAGSEAFF. The V call is TRBV29-1, the J call TRBJ1-1, with D possibly matching TRBD1 (5 bases). CDR3 length equals 12 residues. Germline V gene sequence: CDR1 SQVTM, CDR2 ANQGSEA. V was trimmed by 6 bases and J by 8 bases, leaving 16 bases between them.

This chain links TRBV7-2 with TRBJ1-6, with 10 bases matching TRBD1. The germline gives CDR1 SGHTA, CDR2 FQGNSA. After removal of 5 bases from V and 9 bases from J, the junction contained 13 bases not matched to a gene. The CDR3 covers 17 residues. The CDR3 DNA sequence: TGTGCCAGCAGCCCCAGAACCCAGACAGGGGGCGGTTCACCCCTCCACTTT. Its translation: CASSPRTQTGGGSPLHF. The full variable domain, its missing parts supplied by reference TRBV7-2 and TRBJ1-6, is GAGVSQSPSNKVTEKGKDVELRCDPISGHTALYWYRQSLGQGLEFLIYFQGNSAPDKSGLPSDRFSAERTGGSVSTLTIQRTQQEDSAVYLCASSPRTQTGGGSPLHFGNGTRLTVT.

The V and J genes are TRBV18 and TRBJ2-4, with D unclear. This CDR3 has 13 amino acids. CDR1 KGHSH and CDR2 LQKENI come from the germline V gene. V lost 3 bases to trimming and J lost 3 bases, with 6 bases between them. The DNA for the CDR3 is TGTGCCAGCTCACCCCCCGTCAAAAACATTCAGTACTTC. As protein: CASSPPVKNIQYF.

Of note for this clone: The CDR3 carries no conserved terminal phenylalanine or tryptophan, so it likely arises from a read error. It is unclear where the CDR3 begins or ends on the DNA, so no DNA is shown, and the CDR3 is as TCRdb lists it. The genes are TRBV6-2 or TRBV6-3 and TRBJ2-7; the table gives TRBD1 as D, unverified against the DNA. Termini included, the CDR3 measures 13 amino acids. The germline V gene encodes CDR1 MNHEY and CDR2 SVGEGT. The CDR3 sequence is CASSDSGTGISSI.

This clone showed up just once. The V call is TRBV5-4, the J call TRBJ1-1; D is undetermined. Germline V gene lookup returns CDR1 SGHNT and CDR2 YYREEE (reference sequence). The CDR3 sequence is 13 residues long. Trimming left V 2 bases short and J 1 base short, with 6 bases between. The CDR3 sequence is CASSFLTNTEAFF. In DNA, the CDR3 is TGTGCCAGCAGCTTCCTAACGAACACTGAAGCTTTCTTT.

This chain uses TRBV5-1 with TRBJ2-3; 9 positions match TRBD1. The CDR3 loop spans 18 amino acids. Per germline, CDR1 SGHRS and CDR2 YFSETQ. The ends lost 4 bases at V and 3 bases at J; junction bases unmatched: 15. The CDR3 nucleotides read TGCGCCAGCAGCGCCCGCCGCGGGACAGGGTTTGGGACAGATACGCAGTATTTT. It codes for CASSARRGTGFGTDTQYF.

This clone was observed once. The chain has TRBV5-1 and TRBJ2-1; 11 bases align to TRBD2. J gave up 2 bases and V 4 bases, and 2 bases lay outside the gene matches. Germline V lookup: CDR1 SGHRS, CDR2 YFSETQ. The CDR3 contains 15 residues. CDR3 region: CASSPGLAAYNEQFF. CDR3 coding DNA: TGCGCCAGCAGCCCGGGACTAGCGGCCTACAATGAGCAGTTCTTC.

The rearrangement uses TRBV18 and TRBJ1-2, with TRBD1 matching over 7 bases. The V segment lost 3 bases and the J segment 5 bases; nucleotides outside the gene matches: 3. This CDR3 comprises 13 residues. Germline-derived CDR1 and CDR2 are KGHSH and LQKENI. This chain's CDR3 is CASSPGQTYGYTF. CDR3 sequence (DNA): TGTGCCAGCTCACCGGGACAGACATATGGCTACACCTTC.

The chain combines TRBV19 with TRBJ1-6, with 9 bases identical to TRBD1. The CDR3 is made up of 15 amino acids. CDR1 is LNHDA, CDR2 SQIVND, per germline (reference sequence). V lost 6 bases and J lost 6; bases outside the gene matches: 6. CDR3 nucleotides: TGTGCCAGTAGCCTCGGGACAGGGACTAATTCACCCCTCCACTTT. It codes for CASSLGTGTNSPLHF.

The chain uses TRBV7-6 and TRBJ2-7, with 8 bases matching TRBD2. With V trimmed by 0 bases and J by 0 bases, 4 bases remained unmatched. The germline CDR1 and CDR2 sequences are SGHVS and FNYEAQ. This CDR3 contains 16 residues. For the CDR3, the DNA is TGTGCCAGCAGCTTAGCGATAGCGGGAAGCTCCTACGAGCAGTACTTC. Translating gives CASSLAIAGSSYEQYF.

The gene calls are TRBV11-3 and TRBJ2-3, with D perhaps TRBD2 (5 bases). Between the trimmed V and J ends, which lost 1 base and 4 bases, there was a span of 15 bases. CDR3 length equals 16 residues. Germline assignment: CDR1 SGHNT and CDR2 YENEEA. CDR3 DNA: TGTGCCAGCAGCTTAGGTCGGGGAACGCAATCAGATACGCAGTATTTT. This codes for CASSLGRGTQSDTQYF.

This clone has a single count. A read error may account for a junction end that differs from germline. The chain uses TRBV12-3 or TRBV12-4 and TRBJ1-2, with 8 nucleotides matching TRBD1. The CDR3 totals 12 residues. The chain's CDR3 is CASSLFLGQAIF. CDR3 nucleotide sequence: TGTGCCAGCAGTTTATTTTTGGGACAGGCCATCTTC.

The chain recombines TRBV7-9 with TRBJ2-7; TRBD1 matches at 8 bases. CDR1 and CDR2 from the germline V gene are SEHNR and FQNEAQ (reference sequence). The trim removed 5 bases at V and 9 bases at J, leaving 12 bases unmatched. The CDR3 sequence is 14 residues long. The CDR3 here is CASSVRDRWQPQYF. DNA for the CDR3: TGTGCCAGCAGCGTCCGGGACAGGTGGCAGCCGCAGTACTTC.

The chain couples TRBV7-8 to TRBJ1-3; a weak D match, TRBD1 (6 bases). The CDR3 contains 15 residues. Trimming removed 1 base from V and 3 bases from J, with 10 bases in between. The germline CDR1 and CDR2 sequences are SGHVS and FQNEAQ. CDR3 sequence (DNA): TGTGCCAGCAGCTTAGGTGGGGGCGGTGGAAACACCATATATTTT. It is translated as CASSLGGGGGNTIYF.

This clone was detected a few times. The V and J genes are TRBV9 and TRBJ2-1; 8 positions match TRBD2. V lost 3 bases, J lost 10 bases, and 0 bases stayed unmatched. The CDR3 is 11 amino acids. Per the germline V gene, CDR1 is SGDLS and CDR2 is YYNGEE. DNA for the CDR3: TGTGCCAGCAGCGCTAGCGGGGAGCAGTTCTTC. As protein: CASSASGEQFF.

This clone was detected a few times. The V call is TRBV18, the J call TRBJ2-7; 8 nucleotides match TRBD1. The CDR3 spans 13 residues. Per the germline V gene, CDR1 is KGHSH and CDR2 is LQKENI. Unmatched junction bases numbered 2, after V lost 1 base and J lost 6 bases. The CDR3 here is CASSPRTGFEQYF. The CDR3 region has the DNA TGTGCCAGCTCACCACGGACAGGGTTCGAGCAGTACTTC.

This chain connects TRBV4-2 to TRBJ1-3, with 7 bases lining up with TRBD1. The CDR3 is 16 amino acids. The V segment lost 4 bases and the J segment 8 bases; nucleotides outside the gene matches: 14. Germline lookup yields CDR1 LGHNA and CDR2 YNFKEQ. DNA of the CDR3: TGTGCCAGCAGCCTCTGGGACAGTGGGGATTTCGACACCATATATTTT. This gives the protein CASSLWDSGDFDTIYF.

CDR3 in amino acids: CASSAQGAVGTEAFF. DNA for the CDR3: TGTGCCAGCAGCGCACAGGGGGCGGTAGGAACTGAAGCTTTCTTT. The chain is built from TRBV9 and TRBJ1-1; 9 bases line up with TRBD1. The V gene end was trimmed by 3 bases and the J gene end by 5 bases; junction bases not matched to a gene: 8. This CDR3 spans 15 amino acids. Per germline, CDR1 SGDLS and CDR2 YYNGEE.

The chain recombines TRBV2 with TRBJ1-2, with D perhaps matching TRBD1 (5 bases). Germline CDR1 reads SNHLY; CDR2 reads FYNNEI. V lost 5 bases and J lost 6, with 10 bases in between. CDR3 size: 12 residues. CDR3 loop: CASSPQGDGYTF. In nucleotides, the CDR3 is TGTGCCAGCAGTCCCCAGGGCGATGGCTACACCTTC.

On this clone: Its ends do not fully match the called genes, so a read error is possible. This chain links TRBV7-8 with TRBJ2-1; 9 bases are a match to TRBD1. Germline values: CDR1 SGHVS, CDR2 FQNEAQ. The CDR3 loop spans 15 amino acids. The CDR3: CASSLYRGLGGDPIF. The CDR3 bases are TGTGCCAGCAGCCTGTACAGGGGGCTGGGGGGAGACCCGATCTTC.

This clone was observed once. The CDR3, as DNA: TGTGCCAGCTCACCCTCCTTCCACAATGAGCAGTTCTTC. This codes for CASSPSFHNEQFF. The chain employs TRBV18 and TRBJ2-1; no clear D. V was clipped by 3 bases and J by 5 bases, with 8 bases between them. CDR1 is KGHSH and CDR2 is LQKENI in the germline V gene. The CDR3 contains 13 residues.